This passage covers 13 T cell receptor beta chains from one sample sequenced in a study of shared clonotypes between healthy human individuals. Sequencing used immunoSEQ multiplex PCR; TCRdb keeps in-frame clones, though not all of them. Among millions of clones listed, around nine tenths were seen once. Material: naive CD4+ T cells sorted from blood. Subset defined: CD45RA+ positively selected. The receptors here all came from a young man in good health.

The rearrangement joins TRBV6-4 to TRBJ2-2, with 7 bases identical to TRBD1. Per germline, CDR1 MRHNA and CDR2 SNTAGT. The CDR3 has 15 residues. With 4 bases clipped from V and 4 bases from J, the junction kept 6 bases outside the gene matches. The CDR3 sequence: CASSVQQGPTGELFF. In DNA form, the CDR3 reads TGTGCCAGCAGTGTCCAACAGGGGCCCACCGGGGAGCTGTTTTTT.

V usage is TRBV2 and J usage is TRBJ1-2; D uncertain. Germline V CDR1 and CDR2: SNHLY, FYNNEI. Trimming pared 0 bases from V and 1 base from J, leaving 6 bases between. The CDR3 runs to 14 residues. CDR3 protein: CASSEARRNYGYTF. In DNA form, the CDR3 reads TGTGCCAGCAGTGAAGCGCGCCGTAACTATGGCTACACCTTC.

J is TRBJ2-7 and V is TRBV6-6; TRBD2 matches 9 bases. There are 15 residues in the CDR3. Germline V gene data show CDR1 as MNHNY and CDR2 as SVGAGI (reference sequence). V was clipped by 6 bases and J by 0 bases; unmatched bases: 6. CDR3: CASSFSGGLSYEQYF. The CDR3 DNA follows: TGTGCCAGCAGCTTTAGCGGGGGACTCTCCTACGAGCAGTACTTC.

To note about this clone: The sample holds other DNA sequences that translate to the same CDR3. The chain is built from TRBV5-4 and TRBJ1-2; possible D gene TRBD1, 5 bases. The CDR3 length is 13 residues. Germline values: CDR1 SGHNT, CDR2 YYREEE (reference sequence). Trimming removed 4 bases at V and 3 bases at J, with 10 bases between. DNA of the CDR3: TGTGCCAGCAGCCCAGACAGAGACTATGGCTACACCTTC. It is translated as CASSPDRDYGYTF.

This clone was detected once. J is TRBJ1-2 and V is TRBV5-1; 8 nucleotides line up with TRBD1. With 4 bases clipped from V and 7 bases from J, the junction kept 15 bases outside the gene matches. The CDR3 is made up of 16 amino acids. Germline loops: CDR1 SGHRS, CDR2 YFSETQ. CDR3 sequence reads: CASSPGTGGSSGGYTF. CDR3 DNA: TGCGCCAGCAGCCCAGGAACAGGGGGGTCATCAGGTGGCTACACCTTC.

With regard to this clone: Different DNA sequences within this sample yield the same CDR3. This chain links TRBV7-2 with TRBJ2-7; TRBD2 aligns across 8 bases. The germline V gene encodes CDR1 SGHTA and CDR2 FQGNSA. This CDR3 contains 15 residues. Trimming at V came to 2 bases and at J to 2 bases, leaving 5 bases not matched to a gene. The CDR3 spells CASSLSAGGPYEQYF. Written as DNA, the CDR3 is TGTGCCAGCAGCTTATCGGCGGGAGGCCCCTACGAGCAGTACTTC.

As to this clone: This specimen includes other DNA sequences encoding the same CDR3. The genes are TRBV4-3 and TRBJ2-7; D could derive from TRBD1 or TRBD2 (5 bases each). The CDR3 runs 14 residues. V lost 2 bases, J lost 5 bases, and 13 bases lay in between. From germline, CDR1 is LGHNA and CDR2 YSLEER. The chain's CDR3 is CASSQPGTGNEQYF. The CDR3 region has the DNA TGCGCCAGCAGCCAACCGGGGACGGGGAACGAGCAGTACTTC.

The rearrangement links TRBV7-2 to TRBJ2-1; 10 nucleotides line up with TRBD2. The CDR3 has 17 amino acids. Trimming at V came to 5 bases and at J to 1 base, leaving 8 bases not matched to a gene. Per the germline V gene, CDR1 is SGHTA and CDR2 is FQGNSA. This CDR3 reads CASSLRLAGPSYNEQFF. For the CDR3, the DNA is TGTGCCAGCAGCCTAAGACTAGCGGGTCCGTCCTACAATGAGCAGTTCTTC.

The chain couples TRBV27 to TRBJ2-3; no reliable D call. Germline CDR1 reads MNHEY; CDR2 reads SMNVEV (reference sequence). Trimming took off 3 bases at V and 0 bases at J, with 19 bases between the two ends. The CDR3 length is 18 residues. Here the CDR3 reads CASSFPELRLSSTDTQYF. In nucleotides, the CDR3 is TGTGCCAGCAGTTTTCCCGAATTGAGACTCTCTAGCACAGATACGCAGTATTTT.

The chain combines TRBV5-4 with TRBJ2-1; 9 bases are a match to TRBD2. The CDR3 covers 16 residues. Trimming at V came to 4 bases and at J to 6 bases, leaving 11 bases not matched to a gene. CDR1 SGHNT and CDR2 YYREEE come from the germline V gene (reference sequence). In DNA form, the CDR3 reads TGTGCCAGCAGCCGCGACGGGGCGGGAGGGCTCAATGAGCAGTTCTTC. It encodes CASSRDGAGGLNEQFF.

Concerning this clone: This sample also contains other DNA sequences that code for the same CDR3. The V call is TRBV29-1, the J call TRBJ2-7; 10 nucleotides match TRBD2. There are 12 residues in the CDR3. Germline assignment: CDR1 SQVTM and CDR2 ANQGSEA. J lost 4 bases, V lost 4 bases, and 1 base had no gene match. The CDR3 DNA reads as TGCAGCGTTGCTAGCGGGAGTTACGAGCAGTACTTC. The encoded protein is CSVASGSYEQYF.

This chain uses TRBV2 with TRBJ2-7, with 7 bases identical to TRBD2. V was clipped by 4 bases and J by 6 bases; unmatched bases: 12. The CDR3 is 15 amino acids. Germline V gives CDR1 SNHLY, CDR2 FYNNEI. The CDR3 region is CASSGMGGSWGEQYF. CDR3 nucleotide sequence: TGTGCCAGCAGTGGGATGGGCGGGAGCTGGGGCGAGCAGTACTTC.

The chain couples TRBV7-6 to TRBJ2-3, with 7 nucleotides matching TRBD2. J lost 9 bases, V lost 4 bases, and 4 bases had no gene match. This CDR3 comprises 12 residues. CDR1 is SGHVS, CDR2 FNYEAQ, per germline. Written as DNA, the CDR3 is TGTGCCAGCAGCTCCCCAGCGGGGACGCAGTATTTT. Protein: CASSSPAGTQYF.